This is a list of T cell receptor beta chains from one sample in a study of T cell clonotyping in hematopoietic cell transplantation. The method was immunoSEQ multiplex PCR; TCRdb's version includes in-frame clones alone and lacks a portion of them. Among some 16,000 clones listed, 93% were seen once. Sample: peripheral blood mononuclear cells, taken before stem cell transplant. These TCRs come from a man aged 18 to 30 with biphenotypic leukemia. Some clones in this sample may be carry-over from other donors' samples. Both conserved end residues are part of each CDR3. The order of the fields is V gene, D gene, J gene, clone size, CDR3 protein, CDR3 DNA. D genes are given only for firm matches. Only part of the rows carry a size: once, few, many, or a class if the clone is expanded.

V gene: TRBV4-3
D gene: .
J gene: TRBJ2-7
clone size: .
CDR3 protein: CASSQDRDNPSYEQYF
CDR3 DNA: TGCGCCAGCAGCCAAGATCGGGATAACCCTTCCTACGAGCAGTACTTC

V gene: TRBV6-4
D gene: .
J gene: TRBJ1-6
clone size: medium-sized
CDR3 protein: CASSEGNNSPLHF
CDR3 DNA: TGTGCCAGCAGTGAGGGGAATAATTCACCCCTCCACTTT

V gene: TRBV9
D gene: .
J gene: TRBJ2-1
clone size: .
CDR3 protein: CASSTRDPYNEQFF
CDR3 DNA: TGTGCCAGCAGCACGCGGGACCCTTACAATGAGCAGTTCTTC

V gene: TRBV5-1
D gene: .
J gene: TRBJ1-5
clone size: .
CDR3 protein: CASSLDPGNQPQHF
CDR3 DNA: TGCGCCAGCAGCTTGGATCCGGGCAATCAGCCCCAGCATTTT

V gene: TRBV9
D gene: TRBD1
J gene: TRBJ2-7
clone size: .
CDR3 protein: CASSEGPDREYEQYF
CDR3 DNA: TGTGCCAGCAGCGAGGGGCCCGACAGGGAGTACGAGCAGTACTTC

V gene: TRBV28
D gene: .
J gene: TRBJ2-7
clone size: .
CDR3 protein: CASSLFSGWVSYEQYF
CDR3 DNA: TGTGCCAGCAGTTTATTTAGTGGGTGGGTATCCTACGAGCAGTACTTC

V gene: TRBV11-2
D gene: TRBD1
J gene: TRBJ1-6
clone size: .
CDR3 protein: CASSPGQGARPLHF
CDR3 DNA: TGTGCCAGCAGCCCCGGACAGGGGGCAAGGCCCCTCCACTTT

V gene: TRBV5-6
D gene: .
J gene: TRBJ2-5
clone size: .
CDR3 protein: CASSLRGGETQYF
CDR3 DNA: TGTGCCAGCAGCTTGCGTGGGGGGGAGACCCAGTACTTC

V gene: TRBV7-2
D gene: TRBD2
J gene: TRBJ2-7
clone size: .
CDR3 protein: CASSSYERGTYEQYF
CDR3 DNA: TGTGCCAGCAGCTCCTACGAGCGGGGCACCTACGAGCAGTACTTC

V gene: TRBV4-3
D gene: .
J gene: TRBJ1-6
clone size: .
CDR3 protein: CASSQDKGSLSLHF
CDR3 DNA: TGCGCCAGCAGCCAAGATAAAGGCTCCTTAAGCCTCCACTTT

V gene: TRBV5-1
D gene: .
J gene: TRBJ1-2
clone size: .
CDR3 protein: CASRDIFGPRDYGYTF
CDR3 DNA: TGCGCCAGCAGGGATATCTTCGGACCCCGGGACTATGGCTACACCTTC

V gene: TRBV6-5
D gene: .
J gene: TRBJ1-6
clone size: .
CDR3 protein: CASSYSGGNNNSPLHF
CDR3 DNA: TGTGCCAGCAGTTACTCGGGGGGGAACAATAATTCACCCCTCCACTTT

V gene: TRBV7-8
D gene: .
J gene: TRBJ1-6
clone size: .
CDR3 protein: CASSLSGTPSLHF
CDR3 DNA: TGTGCCAGCAGCTTATCCGGGACTCCCTCCCTCCACTTT

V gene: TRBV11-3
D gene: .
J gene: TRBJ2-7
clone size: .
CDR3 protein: CASSTRWGNEQYF
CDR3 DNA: TGTGCCAGCAGCACGAGGTGGGGTAACGAGCAGTACTTC

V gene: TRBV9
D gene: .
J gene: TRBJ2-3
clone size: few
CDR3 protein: CASSVYPEDTQYF
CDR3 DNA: TGTGCCAGCAGCGTATATCCTGAAGATACGCAGTATTTT

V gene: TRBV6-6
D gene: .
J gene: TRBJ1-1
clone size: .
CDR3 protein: CASTPTNTEAFF
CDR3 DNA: TGTGCCAGCACCCCAACGAACACTGAAGCTTTCTTT

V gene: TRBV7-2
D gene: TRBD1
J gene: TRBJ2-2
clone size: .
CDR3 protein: CASSRPGGTGELFF
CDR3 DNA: TGTGCCAGCAGCAGGCCAGGGGGCACCGGGGAGCTGTTTTTT

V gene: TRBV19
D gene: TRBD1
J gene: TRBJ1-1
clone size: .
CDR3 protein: CASGRQGAAEAFF
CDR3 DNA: TGTGCCAGTGGAAGACAGGGCGCGGCTGAAGCTTTCTTT

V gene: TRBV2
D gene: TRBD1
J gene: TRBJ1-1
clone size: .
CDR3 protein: CASRGQGVTEAFF
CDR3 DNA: TGTGCCAGCAGGGGACAGGGGGTCACTGAAGCTTTCTTT

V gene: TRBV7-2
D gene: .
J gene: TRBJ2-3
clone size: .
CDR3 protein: CASSLRNLALTIDTQYF
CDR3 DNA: TGTGCCAGCAGCTTGCGTAATTTGGCACTGACTATTGATACGCAGTATTTT

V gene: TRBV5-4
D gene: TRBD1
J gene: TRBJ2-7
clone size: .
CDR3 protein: CASSPTGGSYEQYF
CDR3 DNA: TGTGCCAGCAGCCCGACAGGGGGCTCATACGAGCAGTACTTC

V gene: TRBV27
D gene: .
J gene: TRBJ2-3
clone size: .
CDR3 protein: CASSHRRSTDTQYF
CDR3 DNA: TGTGCCAGCAGCCACAGGCGTAGCACAGATACGCAGTATTTT

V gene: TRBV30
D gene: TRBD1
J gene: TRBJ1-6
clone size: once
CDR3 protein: CAWDRGGANSPLHF
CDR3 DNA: TGTGCCTGGGACAGGGGGGGCGCGAATTCACCCCTCCACTTT

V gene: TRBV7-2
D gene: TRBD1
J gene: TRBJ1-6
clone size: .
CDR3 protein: CASSHKAGTVNSPLHF
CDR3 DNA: TGTGCCAGCAGTCACAAAGCGGGGACAGTAAATTCACCCCTCCACTTT

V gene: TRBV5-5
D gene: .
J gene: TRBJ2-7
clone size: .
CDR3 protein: CASSLGLDGSSYEQYF
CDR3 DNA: TGTGCCAGCAGCTTGGGACTGGACGGCAGCTCCTACGAGCAGTACTTC

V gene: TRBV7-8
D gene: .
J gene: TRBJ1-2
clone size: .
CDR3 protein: CASSPHAAGLGYTF
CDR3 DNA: TGTGCCAGCAGCCCCCACGCGGCAGGATTAGGCTACACCTTC

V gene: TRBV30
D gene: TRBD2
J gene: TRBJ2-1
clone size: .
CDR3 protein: CAHLTGGTYNEQFF
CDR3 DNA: TGTGCCCACCTAACCGGGGGGACCTACAATGAGCAGTTCTTC

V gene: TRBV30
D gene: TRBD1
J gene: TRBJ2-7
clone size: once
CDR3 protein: CAWTRQGPYEQYF
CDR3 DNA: TGTGCCTGGACCCGACAGGGACCCTACGAGCAGTACTTC

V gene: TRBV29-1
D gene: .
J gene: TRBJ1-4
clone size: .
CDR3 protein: CSVGRGHATNEKLFF
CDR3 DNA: TGCAGCGTGGGCAGGGGTCATGCAACTAATGAAAAACTGTTTTTT

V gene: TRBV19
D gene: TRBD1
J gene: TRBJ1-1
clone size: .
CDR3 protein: CASSTHRGEGEAFF
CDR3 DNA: TGTGCCAGTAGTACCCACAGGGGCGAGGGTGAAGCTTTCTTT

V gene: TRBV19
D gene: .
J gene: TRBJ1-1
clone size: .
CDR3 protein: CASSIDGSLNTEAFF
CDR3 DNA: TGTGCCAGTAGTATCGACGGCAGCTTGAACACTGAAGCTTTCTTT

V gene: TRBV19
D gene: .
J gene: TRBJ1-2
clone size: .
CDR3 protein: CASSTGTVRAYTF
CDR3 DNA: TGTGCCAGTAGTACCGGGACCGTAAGAGCCTACACCTTC

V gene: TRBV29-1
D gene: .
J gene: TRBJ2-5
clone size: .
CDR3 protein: CSVEQGGQETQYF
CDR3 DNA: TGCAGCGTTGAACAGGGAGGACAAGAGACCCAGTACTTC

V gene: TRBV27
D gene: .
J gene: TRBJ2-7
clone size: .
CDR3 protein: CASHEQYF
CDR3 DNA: TGTGCCAGTCACGAGCAGTACTTC

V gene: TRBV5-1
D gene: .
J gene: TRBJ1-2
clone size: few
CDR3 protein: CASSIGDTGNYGYTF
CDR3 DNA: TGCGCCAGCAGCATAGGGGACACGGGGAACTATGGCTACACCTTC

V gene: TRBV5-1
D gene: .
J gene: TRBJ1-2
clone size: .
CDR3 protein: CASSDQPGANYGYTF
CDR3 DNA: TGCGCCAGCAGCGATCAGCCGGGAGCTAACTATGGCTACACCTTC

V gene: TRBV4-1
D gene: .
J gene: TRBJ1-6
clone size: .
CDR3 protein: CASSQGIGDNSPLHF
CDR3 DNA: TGCGCCAGCAGCCAAGGCATAGGGGATAATTCACCCCTCCACTTT

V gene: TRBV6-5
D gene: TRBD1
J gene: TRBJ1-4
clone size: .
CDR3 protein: CASRQQGGANEKLFF
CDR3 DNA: TGTGCCAGCAGGCAACAGGGGGGGGCTAATGAAAAACTGTTTTTT

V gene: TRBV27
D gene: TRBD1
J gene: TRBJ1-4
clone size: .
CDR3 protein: CASSARTGGSAGNEKLFF
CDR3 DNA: TGTGCCAGCAGTGCTCGGACAGGGGGTTCTGCGGGTAATGAAAAACTGTTTTTT

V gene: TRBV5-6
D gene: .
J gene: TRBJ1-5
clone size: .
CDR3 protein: CASSFAVGQPQHF
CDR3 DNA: TGTGCCAGCAGCTTTGCAGTTGGACAGCCCCAGCATTTT

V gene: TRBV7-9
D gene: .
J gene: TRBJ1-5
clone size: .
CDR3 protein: CASSPQGSGGNQPQHF
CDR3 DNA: TGTGCCAGCAGCCCACAGGGAAGTGGTGGGAATCAGCCCCAGCATTTT

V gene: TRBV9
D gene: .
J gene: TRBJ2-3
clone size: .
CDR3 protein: CASSVSAGKGATDTQYF
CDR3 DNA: TGTGCCAGCAGCGTATCCGCAGGGAAAGGCGCCACAGATACGCAGTATTTT

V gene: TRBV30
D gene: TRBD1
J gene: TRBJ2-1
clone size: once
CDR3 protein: CAWSPPGQVPQFF
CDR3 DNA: TGTGCCTGGAGTCCTCCGGGACAGGTTCCCCAGTTCTTC

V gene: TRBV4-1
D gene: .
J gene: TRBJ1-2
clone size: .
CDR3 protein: CASAGEFYGYTF
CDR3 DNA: TGCGCCAGCGCGGGGGAGTTCTATGGCTACACCTTC

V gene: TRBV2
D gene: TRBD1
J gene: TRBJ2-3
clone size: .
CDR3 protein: CASSVQGATDTQYF
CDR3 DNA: TGTGCCAGCAGTGTTCAGGGGGCTACAGATACGCAGTATTTT

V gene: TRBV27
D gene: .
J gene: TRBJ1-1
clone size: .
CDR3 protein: CASRPGTADTEAFF
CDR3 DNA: TGTGCCAGCAGACCCGGGACGGCCGACACTGAAGCTTTCTTT

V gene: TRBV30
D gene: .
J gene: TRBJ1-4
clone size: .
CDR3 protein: CAWTMTGLNEKLFF
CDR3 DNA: TGTGCCTGGACCATGACAGGCCTTAATGAAAAACTGTTTTTT

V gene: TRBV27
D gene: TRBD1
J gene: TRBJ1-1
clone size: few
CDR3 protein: CASSSLGTGETEAFF
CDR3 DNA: TGTGCCAGCAGTTCCCTCGGGACAGGGGAGACTGAAGCTTTCTTT

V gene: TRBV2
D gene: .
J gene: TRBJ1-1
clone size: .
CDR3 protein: CATIRPGEGPEAFF
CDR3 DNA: TGTGCCACTATCAGGCCGGGGGAGGGCCCTGAAGCTTTCTTT

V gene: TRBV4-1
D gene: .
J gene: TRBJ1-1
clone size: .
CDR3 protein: CASSQDGAPFLEAFF
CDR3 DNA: TGCGCCAGCAGCCAAGACGGGGCGCCCTTCCTAGAAGCTTTCTTT

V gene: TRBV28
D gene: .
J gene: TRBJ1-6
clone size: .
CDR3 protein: CASSLLPGWSPLHF
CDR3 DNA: TGTGCCAGCAGTTTACTTCCGGGTTGGTCACCCCTCCACTTT

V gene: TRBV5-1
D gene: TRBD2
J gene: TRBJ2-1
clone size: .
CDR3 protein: CASTLGLVSDEQFF
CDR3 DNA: TGCGCCAGCACCTTGGGACTAGTAAGCGATGAGCAGTTCTTC

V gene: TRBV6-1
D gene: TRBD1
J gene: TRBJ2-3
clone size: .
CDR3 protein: CASWTGSTDTQYF
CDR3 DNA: TGTGCCAGTTGGACAGGGAGCACAGATACGCAGTATTTT

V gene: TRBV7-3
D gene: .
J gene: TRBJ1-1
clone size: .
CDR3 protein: CASSLTSGSDTEAFF
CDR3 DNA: TGTGCCAGCAGCTTAACCTCAGGAAGCGACACTGAAGCTTTCTTT